This T cell receptor beta chain was captured in a study of blood T cell repertoires in COVID-19. Whole-study context: Spain, Italy and the United States supplied samples that represented acute and convalescent COVID-19. In each case, the material was cDNA or gDNA derived from T cells, B-cell-depleted T cells, or PBMCs.

CDR1 SGHNT and CDR2 YENEEA come from the germline V gene. V was clipped by 0 bases and J by 6 bases; unmatched bases: 6. This CDR3 contains 16 residues. As processed by the authors: Nucleated cell number was recorded as an estimate derived from reference gene primer amplification. Data came from immunoSEQ multiplex PCR; TCRdb stores just in-frame clones and leaves some out. V, J and clone size are taken as reported in that table, and D and trimming were inferred from the DNA itself. Of 150,000 to 200,000 clones detected, approximately 90% appear once; the ten largest clones hold 1.5% to 2%. The sequenced material came from peripheral blood. This TCR derives from a woman in her forties or fifties with acute or convalescent COVID-19. The chain is built from TRBV11-3 and TRBJ2-3; 10 bases match TRBD2. CDR3 in DNA: TGTGCCAGCAGCTTAGACGCTAGCGGGGGATGGGATACGCAGTATTTT. Amino acids: CASSLDASGGWDTQYF.